The next 30 T cell receptor beta chains were all read from a single sample in a study of shared clonotypes between healthy human individuals. Using immunoSEQ multiplex PCR, the repertoire was profiled, and TCRdb retains in-frame clones only, with some absent. The sample holds some 530,000 clones, roughly 80% seen once. Material for sequencing was PBMCs. Receptors were obtained from a woman in her thirties or forties in good health. Some clones in this sample may be carry-over from other donors' samples.

Details on this clone: A much larger clonotype is one base distant, so this may be a read error. V gene TRBV5-1 combines with J gene TRBJ2-1; D uncertain. In germline, CDR1 is SGHRS, CDR2 YFSETQ. Trimming shortened V by 4 bases and J by 3 bases, and 26 bases separated the two germline ends. CDR3 length: 19 amino acids. CDR3 sequence reads: CASSLFVLSTGGNYNEQFF. CDR3 in DNA: TGCGCCAGCAGCCTCTTCGTGCTGTCGACTGGCGGAAACTACAATGAGCAGTTCTTC.

The CDR3 region has the DNA TGTGCCTGGAGTGTTATCGGCTTCCTCAAGCCCCAGCATTTT. The encoded protein is CAWSVIGFLKPQHF. The chain carries TRBV30 and TRBJ1-5; D gene ambiguous. Germline CDR1 GTSNPN, CDR2 SVGIG (reference sequence). V was clipped by 0 bases and J by 8 bases, with 14 bases between them. The CDR3 loop spans 14 amino acids. Drawing the rest from reference TRBV30 and TRBJ1-5, the complete variable domain is SQTIHQWPATLVQPVGSPLSLECTVEGTSNPNLYWYRQAAGRGLQLLFYSVGIGQISSEVPQNLSASRPQDRQFILSSKKLLLSDSGFYLCAWSVIGFLKPQHFGDGTRLSIL.

This clone was detected once. The chain combines TRBV5-1 with TRBJ2-1, with a possible D match to TRBD1 (5 bases). V lost 1 base to trimming and J lost 3 bases, with 8 bases between them. Germline CDR1 reads SGHRS; CDR2 reads YFSETQ. CDR3 length: 14 residues. The CDR3 here is CASSLSQGYNEQFF. CDR3 DNA sequence: TGCGCCAGCAGCTTGAGTCAGGGCTACAATGAGCAGTTCTTC.

The CDR3 coding sequence is TGTGCCAGCAGCGGGGCTGGGGGGGAGGAGTATGAAAAACTGTTTTTT. It specifies CASSGAGGEEYEKLFF. The rearrangement links TRBV2 to TRBJ1-4; possibly TRBD1 for D (5 bases). From germline, CDR1 is SNHLY and CDR2 FYNNEI. The CDR3 length is 16 residues. V lost 6 bases to trimming and J lost 6 bases, with 20 bases between them.

The J gene is TRBJ2-1, the V gene TRBV29-1; 7 bases are shared with TRBD2. The CDR3 is made up of 16 amino acids. Germline assignment: CDR1 SQVTM and CDR2 ANQGSEA. V trimming: 7 bases; J trimming: 0 bases; junction bases outside the gene matches: 12. In nucleotides, the CDR3 is TGCAGCGCCGCCAAATCGGGACTAAGCTCCTACAATGAGCAGTTCTTC. This sequence encodes CSAAKSGLSSYNEQFF.

This clone was counted a single time. The chain joins TRBV6-6 to TRBJ2-2; D is unresolved. The germline V gene has CDR1 MNHNY and CDR2 SVGAGI (reference sequence). The V and J ends lost 0 bases and 2 bases respectively, with 7 bases between them. CDR3 length: 15 residues. CDR3 residues: CASSYSGLNTGELFF. CDR3 DNA sequence: TGTGCCAGCAGTTACTCTGGGCTCAACACCGGGGAGCTGTTTTTT.

The chain combines TRBV7-2 with TRBJ2-1, with 10 bases aligning to TRBD2. J lost 8 bases, V lost 1 base, and 17 bases had no gene match. Germline CDR1 and CDR2: SGHTA and FQGNSA. The CDR3 spans 19 residues. CDR3 bases: TGTGCCAGCAGCTTAGTTTCTAGCGGGAGTCCGGCTCGGGGGGATGAGCAGTTCTTC. It is translated as CASSLVSSGSPARGDEQFF. The whole variable domain, filled in from reference TRBV7-2 and TRBJ2-1, reads GAGVSQSPSNKVTEKGKDVELRCDPISGHTALYWYRQSLGQGLEFLIYFQGNSAPDKSGLPSDRFSAERTGGSVSTLTIQRTQQEDSAVYLCASSLVSSGSPARGDEQFFGPGTRLTVL.

This clone appeared a single time. The rearrangement uses TRBV27 and TRBJ2-7; 7 nucleotides match TRBD2. The J segment lost 5 bases and the V segment lost 4 bases, leaving 2 bases of the junction unmatched. Germline CDR1 is MNHEY and CDR2 is SMNVEV (reference sequence). This CDR3 contains 12 residues. The CDR3 loop reads CASSWGGNEQYF. The CDR3 DNA sequence: TGTGCCAGCAGTTGGGGAGGGAACGAGCAGTACTTC.

The gene calls are TRBV29-1 and TRBJ1-4; perhaps TRBD1 as D (5 bases). The CDR3 is made up of 12 amino acids. From germline, CDR1 is SQVTM and CDR2 ANQGSEA. V dropped 7 bases and J dropped 7 bases, with 13 bases sitting between them. The CDR3 here is CSAARGSEKLFF. In DNA form, the CDR3 reads TGCAGCGCTGCTCGGGGGTCTGAAAAACTGTTTTTT.

The rearrangement uses TRBV28 and TRBJ2-7; 8 bases are shared with TRBD1. J gave up 4 bases and V 4 bases, and 6 bases lay outside the gene matches. There are 14 residues in the CDR3. Germline values: CDR1 MDHEN, CDR2 SYDVKM. CDR3: CASSSHGTGYEQYF. CDR3 DNA: TGTGCCAGCAGTTCCCACGGGACAGGTTACGAGCAGTACTTC.

The J gene is TRBJ1-1, the V gene TRBV2; tentative D call: TRBD1 (5 bases). The germline V gene has CDR1 SNHLY and CDR2 FYNNEI. This CDR3 contains 13 residues. Deletions cut 2 bases from V and 11 bases from J, with 15 bases between. The CDR3 nucleotides read TGTGCCAGCAGTGAACGGTGGGGGGAAGTGGCTTTCTTT. This translates into CASSERWGEVAFF.

The chain uses TRBV18 and TRBJ2-7; D uncertain. Trimming removed 2 bases at V and 3 bases at J, with 11 bases between. The CDR3 sequence is 14 residues long. In germline, CDR1 is KGHSH, CDR2 LQKENI. CDR3 sequence: CASSPAVLNYEQYF. The DNA of the CDR3 is TGTGCCAGCTCACCAGCTGTACTCAACTACGAGCAGTACTTC.

J is TRBJ1-2 and V is TRBV28; D perhaps matches TRBD1 (5 bases). CDR1 and CDR2 from the germline V gene are MDHEN and SYDVKM. This CDR3 has 11 residues. Trimming took 11 bases from V and 3 from J, leaving 10 bases between them. The CDR3 protein is CASGADYGYTF. Written as DNA, the CDR3 is TGTGCCTCCGGGGCAGACTATGGCTACACCTTC.

This rearrangement joins TRBV7-2 to TRBJ2-2, with TRBD2 matching over 12 bases. The CDR3 has 15 residues. Per germline, CDR1 SGHTA and CDR2 FQGNSA. With 2 bases clipped from V and 7 bases from J, the junction kept 2 bases outside the gene matches. This CDR3 reads CASSLRLAGVGELFF. CDR3 DNA: TGTGCCAGCAGCTTAAGACTAGCGGGAGTCGGGGAGCTGTTTTTT.

Turning to this clone: A far larger clone is a single base away, which makes a read error likely. At the DNA level, this CDR3 is encoded by other sequences in the same sample as well. The V call is TRBV4-2, the J call TRBJ2-7, with 9 bases that match TRBD2. The germline V gene has CDR1 LGHNA and CDR2 YNFKEQ. With 3 bases clipped from V and 3 bases from J, the junction kept 18 bases outside the gene matches. CDR3 length equals 19 residues. The CDR3 DNA sequence: TGTGCCAGCAGCCAGGAAGGTACTAGCGGGCGAAACCTAGTCTACGAGCAGTACTTC. Translating it yields CASSQEGTSGRNLVYEQYF.

The gene calls are TRBV6-6 and TRBJ1-1; D gene ambiguous. Germline-derived CDR1 and CDR2 are MNHNY and SVGAGI (reference sequence). The CDR3 is 16 amino acids. V was trimmed by 2 bases and J by 3 bases, leaving 16 bases between them. The CDR3 DNA follows: TGTGCCAGCAGTTACCCCCTCGGTCAAAGGCACACTGAAGCTTTCTTT. Translation gives CASSYPLGQRHTEAFF.

This chain joins TRBV11-2 and TRBJ2-5; D is unresolved. Germline V gives CDR1 SGHAT, CDR2 FQNNGV. Trimming pared 5 bases from V and 1 base from J, leaving 8 bases between. The CDR3 spans 13 residues. CDR3 coding DNA: TGTGCCAGCAGCGCCAACCCCCAAGAGACCCAGTACTTC. Amino acids: CASSANPQETQYF.

Notes on this clone: This is likely an artifact of a read error, given a far larger clone one base away. The chain combines TRBV7-9 with TRBJ2-2, with TRBD1 as a possible D gene (5 bases). Germline CDR1 and CDR2: SEHNR and FQNEAQ (reference sequence). The CDR3 is 15 residues long. CDR3 residues: CTSSFGATNTGELFF. The CDR3 DNA reads as TGTACCAGCAGCTTTGGGGCAACGAACACCGGGGAGCTGTTTTTT.

V is TRBV30 and J is TRBJ1-2; 10 nucleotides line up with TRBD1. This CDR3 is built from 15 residues. Germline trimming cut 2 bases from V and 4 bases from J; bases unmatched to any gene: 7. CDR1 and CDR2 from the germline V gene are GTSNPN and SVGIG (reference sequence). The CDR3 nucleotides are TGTGCCTGGAGTCGGGACAGGGGCCTCATCTATGGCTACACCTTC. This gives the protein CAWSRDRGLIYGYTF.

The chain links TRBV28 to TRBJ1-3; D unclear. CDR1 and CDR2 (germline): MDHEN, SYDVKM. V gave up 0 bases and J gave up 3 bases, with 9 bases separating them. The CDR3 covers 15 residues. This chain's CDR3 is CASSLWTRSGNTIYF. As DNA, the CDR3 is TGTGCCAGCAGTTTATGGACACGGAGTGGAAACACCATATATTTT. The whole variable domain, filled in from reference TRBV28 and TRBJ1-3, reads DVKVTQSSRYLVKRTGEKVFLECVQDMDHENMFWYRQDPGLGLRLIYFSYDVKMKEKGDIPEGYSVSREKKERFSLILESASTNQTSMYLCASSLWTRSGNTIYFGEGSWLTVV.

The rearrangement joins TRBV6-6 to TRBJ2-5; possibly TRBD1 for D (6 bases). The CDR3 sequence is 12 residues long. CDR1 MNHNY and CDR2 SVGAGI come from the germline V gene (reference sequence). Trimming removed 6 bases from V and 7 bases from J, with 12 bases in between. CDR3 nucleotide sequence: TGTGCCAGCAGCTCGACAGGCAGGACCCAGTACTTC. Amino acids: CASSSTGRTQYF.

The chain carries TRBV28 and TRBJ2-5; D possibly matches TRBD1 or TRBD2 (5 bases each). The ends were cut back, 6 bases at V and 2 bases at J, with 13 bases in the middle. CDR1 MDHEN and CDR2 SYDVKM come from the germline V gene. The CDR3 has 14 amino acids. The DNA of the CDR3 is TGTGCCAGCAGCCCGGGACCACCACAAGAGACCCAGTACTTC. It translates to CASSPGPPQETQYF.

This clone showed up many times. Other DNA sequences in the sample encode the same CDR3. V and J are TRBV30 and TRBJ2-2; 8 bases map to TRBD2. CDR3 length: 15 amino acids. V lost 4 bases to trimming and J lost 5 bases; unmatched junction nucleotides: 9. CDR1 and CDR2 (germline): GTSNPN, SVGIG (reference sequence). The CDR3 sequence is CAWKEVGGETGELFF. Here the CDR3 DNA reads TGTGCCTGGAAGGAAGTCGGGGGGGAAACCGGGGAGCTGTTTTTT.

The rearrangement joins TRBV19 to TRBJ2-7; a weak D match, TRBD2 (5 bases). Trimming pared 4 bases from V and 4 bases from J, leaving 14 bases between. This CDR3 comprises 14 residues. Germline CDR1 is LNHDA and CDR2 is SQIVND (reference sequence). The CDR3 coding sequence is TGTGCCAGTAGTACAGGAGGAGGTACTTACGAGCAGTACTTC. Its protein product is CASSTGGGTYEQYF.

The chain recombines TRBV5-1 with TRBJ2-7; 11 nucleotides align to TRBD2. Germline V gene data show CDR1 as SGHRS and CDR2 as YFSETQ. V dropped 1 base and J dropped 5; count of bases not matched to a gene: 5. The CDR3 loop spans 15 amino acids. The CDR3 is CASSLTSGRGDEQYF. The CDR3 nucleotides are TGCGCCAGCAGCTTGACTAGCGGGAGAGGCGACGAGCAGTACTTC. Together with reference TRBV5-1 and TRBJ2-7, the CDR3 gives the full variable domain: KAGVTQTPRYLIKTRGQQVTLSCSPISGHRSVSWYQQTPGQGLQFLFEYFSETQRNKGNFPGRFSGRQFSNSRSEMNVSTLELGDSALYLCASSLTSGRGDEQYFGPGTRLTVT.

In regard to this clone: Other DNA sequences in the same sample also yield this CDR3. J is TRBJ2-5 and V is TRBV9; D gene unclear. V lost 0 bases and J lost 0, with 6 bases in between. The germline V gene has CDR1 SGDLS and CDR2 YYNGEE. CDR3 length: 14 amino acids. CDR3 coding DNA: TGTGCCAGCAGCGTAGTGGGCAACCAAGAGACCCAGTACTTC. It is translated as CASSVVGNQETQYF.

The chain couples TRBV7-2 to TRBJ2-5; D is possibly TRBD1 (6 bases). This CDR3 spans 14 amino acids. Germline V gene sequence: CDR1 SGHTA, CDR2 FQGNSA. Trimming removed 5 bases from V and 4 bases from J, with 14 bases in between. The CDR3 spells CASSPHQGRETQYF. CDR3 nucleotide sequence: TGTGCCAGCAGCCCCCACCAGGGGCGAGAGACCCAGTACTTC.

To note about this clone: The sample holds other DNA sequences that translate to the same CDR3. This sequence joins TRBV7-3 and TRBJ2-2; 7 nucleotides match TRBD2. The CDR3 contains 16 residues. CDR1 and CDR2 from the germline V gene are SGHTA and FQGTGA. J lost 0 bases, V lost 3 bases, and 4 bases had no gene match. CDR3 region: CASSLVAGANTGELFF. CDR3 in DNA: TGTGCCAGCAGCTTGGTTGCGGGGGCGAACACCGGGGAGCTGTTTTTT.

Regarding this clone: It differs at one base from a far larger clone, so likely a read error. Other DNA sequences of this sample code for an identical CDR3. V usage is TRBV7-9 and J usage is TRBJ2-7; 9 bases agree with TRBD2. Germline CDR1 SEHNR, CDR2 FQNEAQ (reference sequence). CDR3 size: 14 residues. The ends lost 9 bases at V and 5 bases at J; junction bases unmatched: 11. The CDR3 protein is CASSHSGSINEQYF. The CDR3 region has the DNA TGTGCCAGTAGCCATAGCGGGAGTATCAACGAGCAGTACTTC.

J is TRBJ2-3 and V is TRBV7-2; D ambiguous. The CDR3 spans 12 residues. Germline V gene lookup returns CDR1 SGHTA and CDR2 FQGNSA. The germline V and J ends were trimmed by 4 bases and 10 bases, with 12 bases remaining between them. This CDR3 is CASSSTTMAQYF. CDR3 bases: TGTGCCAGCAGCTCCACCACGATGGCGCAGTATTTT.